The 22 T cell receptor beta chains given below trace back to one sample, sequenced in a study of blood T cell repertoires in COVID-19. The table came from immunoSEQ multiplex PCR; TCRdb's copy has only in-frame clones and leaves some out. The table has 75,000 to 90,000 clones, around 78% seen once. Source material: peripheral blood. All receptors come from a human donor in a cohort sampled during active COVID-19.

The chain joins TRBV19 to TRBJ1-2, with 9 nucleotides matching TRBD1. With 5 bases clipped from V and 7 bases from J, the junction kept 11 bases outside the gene matches. Germline V gene sequence: CDR1 LNHDA, CDR2 SQIVND (reference sequence). The CDR3 length is 15 residues. Here the CDR3 DNA reads TGTGCCAGTAGTCTCACCGGGACAGGGTTCGCTGGCTACACCTTC. It encodes CASSLTGTGFAGYTF.

The chain links TRBV18 to TRBJ1-2; 10 bases match TRBD1. Trimming cost V 0 bases and J 2 bases; bases outside gene matches: 6. The CDR3 loop spans 17 amino acids. The germline gives CDR1 KGHSH, CDR2 LQKENI. The CDR3 region has the DNA TGTGCCAGCTCACCACCGCCCGGGGGACAGGGGAACTATGGCTACACCTTC. Its protein is CASSPPPGGQGNYGYTF.

This rearrangement joins TRBV7-2 to TRBJ1-3; a weak D match, TRBD1 (6 bases). V was shortened by 1 base and J by 1 base, with 17 bases between the two germline ends. The CDR3 contains 18 residues. Looked up from germline, CDR1 is SGHTA and CDR2 is FQGNSA. The CDR3 region has the DNA TGTGCCAGCAGCTTAGAATATCAGGGGAGAGGTTCTGGAAACACCATATATTTT. Translation gives CASSLEYQGRGSGNTIYF.

The rearrangement uses TRBV7-2 and TRBJ1-4, with 9 bases aligning to TRBD1. The CDR3 is 14 residues long. The germline CDR1 and CDR2 sequences are SGHTA and FQGNSA. V shed 5 bases and J 8 bases; nucleotides not matched to a gene: 6. CDR3 bases: TGTGCCAGCAGCAGACAGGGGGGATCGGAAAAACTGTTTTTT. Protein sequence: CASSRQGGSEKLFF.

V usage is TRBV5-4 and J usage is TRBJ1-2; no clear D. Trimming cost V 4 bases and J 0 bases, with 16 bases left between them. The germline V gene has CDR1 SGHNT and CDR2 YYREEE (reference sequence). This CDR3 is 16 amino acids long. The CDR3 bases are TGTGCCAGCAGCCTGCGCCCGGGAGCCGCTAACTATGGCTACACCTTC. This codes for CASSLRPGAANYGYTF.

The CDR3 DNA reads TGTGCCAGCAGTTCTACAGGGAAAGGTGAAGGCTACACCTTC. Translation gives CASSSTGKGEGYTF. This chain joins TRBV28 and TRBJ1-2; tentative D call: TRBD1 (6 bases). Trimming shortened V by 4 bases and J by 8 bases, and 17 bases separated the two germline ends. The CDR3 is 14 residues long. CDR1 and CDR2 from the germline V gene are MDHEN and SYDVKM.

This sequence joins TRBV6-2 or TRBV6-3 and TRBJ2-3, with unresolved D. CDR1 is MNHEY and CDR2 is SVGEGT in the germline V gene. The CDR3 sequence is 12 residues long. The V and J ends lost 4 bases and 2 bases respectively, with 4 bases between them. The CDR3 DNA reads as TGTGCCAGCAGTTCCTACACAGATACGCAGTATTTT. Translated: CASSSYTDTQYF.

The chain combines TRBV9 with TRBJ1-6; a weak D match, TRBD1 (6 bases). This CDR3 spans 18 amino acids. Trimming stripped 0 bases from V and 0 bases from J, with 13 bases between. Germline V lookup: CDR1 SGDLS, CDR2 YYNGEE. CDR3 DNA: TGTGCCAGCAGCGTAGGACCCAGGGGAAGCTCCTATAATTCACCCCTCCACTTT. Protein product: CASSVGPRGSSYNSPLHF.

The rearrangement joins TRBV19 to TRBJ1-3; D not certain. V was pared by 2 bases and J by 1 base, with 6 bases between. This CDR3 region has 14 residues. Germline V gives CDR1 LNHDA, CDR2 SQIVND (reference sequence). The CDR3 spells CASSISESGNTIYF. In nucleotides, the CDR3 is TGTGCCAGTAGTATATCAGAATCTGGAAACACCATATATTTT.

This clone is a singleton in its sample. V and J are TRBV28 and TRBJ2-3; 12 bases line up with TRBD2. Germline CDR1 and CDR2: MDHEN and SYDVKM. This CDR3 is built from 16 residues. J lost 5 bases, V lost 6 bases, and 9 bases had no gene match. The CDR3 coding sequence is TGTGCCAGCAGCCCCGGACTAGCGGGGCGGAAAGATACGCAGTATTTT. Its protein is CASSPGLAGRKDTQYF.

The gene calls are TRBV6-5 and TRBJ2-2; 8 positions match TRBD1. The germline CDR1 and CDR2 sequences are MNHEY and SVGAGI. CDR3 length: 14 residues. V was pared by 7 bases and J by 5 bases, with 6 bases of the junction left unmatched. CDR3 sequence: CASNPRGRTGELFF. DNA for the CDR3: TGTGCCAGCAACCCCAGGGGGCGAACCGGGGAGCTGTTTTTT.

The CDR3 DNA reads as TGCGCCAGCAGCTTAACCGGACAGTCTGTCTCCTACGAGCAGTACTTC. It translates to CASSLTGQSVSYEQYF. The chain employs TRBV5-1 and TRBJ2-7; tentative D call: TRBD1 (6 bases). The CDR3 length is 16 residues. The germline V gene has CDR1 SGHRS and CDR2 YFSETQ. Trimming took 2 bases from V and 0 from J, leaving 15 bases between them.

The genes are TRBV9 and TRBJ1-3; no definite D call. Germline V gives CDR1 SGDLS, CDR2 YYNGEE. The ends were cut back, 2 bases at V and 1 base at J, with 4 bases in the middle. This CDR3 contains 13 residues. For the CDR3, the DNA is TGTGCCAGCAGCGTCAGTTCTGGAAACACCATATATTTT. It specifies CASSVSSGNTIYF.

The rearrangement uses TRBV19 and TRBJ1-4; a possible D gene is TRBD1 (5 bases). Trimming took 3 bases from V and 8 from J, leaving 13 bases between them. CDR3 length: 14 residues. Germline CDR1 LNHDA, CDR2 SQIVND (reference sequence). The CDR3 bases are TGTGCCAGTAGTATCGTCGGGGGGGACGAAAAACTGTTTTTT. As protein: CASSIVGGDEKLFF. Based on the CDR3 plus reference TRBV19 and TRBJ1-4, the full variable domain is DGGITQSPKYLFRKEGQNVTLSCEQNLNHDAMYWYRQDPGQGLRLIYYSQIVNDFQKGDIAEGYSVSREKKESFPLTVTSAQKNPTAFYLCASSIVGGDEKLFFGSGTQLSVL.

The chain couples TRBV11-1 to TRBJ1-6; TRBD1 aligns across 9 bases. Germline CDR1 is SGHAT and CDR2 is FQDESV (reference sequence). With 5 bases clipped from V and 9 bases from J, the junction kept 5 bases outside the gene matches. The CDR3 runs 14 residues. The CDR3 sequence is CASSLRDRASPLHF. CDR3 nucleotides: TGTGCCAGCAGCCTCCGGGACAGGGCTTCACCCCTCCACTTT. The full variable domain, completed using reference TRBV11-1 and TRBJ1-6, is EAEVAQSPRYKITEKSQAVAFWCDPISGHATLYWYRQILGQGPELLVQFQDESVVDDSQLPKDRFSAERLKGVDSTLKIQPAELGDSAMYLCASSLRDRASPLHFGNGTRLTVT.

The chain carries TRBV2 and TRBJ1-2; the match to TRBD1 covers 7 bases. The CDR3 length is 14 residues. Germline loops: CDR1 SNHLY, CDR2 FYNNEI. The junction had 12 bases not matched to a gene; V was cut back by 8 bases and J by 6 bases. CDR3: CASGRTGAMDGYTF. CDR3 in DNA: TGTGCCAGCGGACGAACAGGGGCGATGGATGGCTACACCTTC.

V usage is TRBV24-1 and J usage is TRBJ1-1; 10 bases line up with TRBD1. The V gene's germline CDR1 is KGHDR and CDR2 SFDVKD. The junction had 5 bases not matched to a gene; V was cut back by 6 bases and J by 5 bases. The CDR3 spans 14 residues. In DNA form, the CDR3 reads TGTGCCACCAGTCCTCGGACAGGGGGGACTGAAGCTTTCTTT. It is translated as CATSPRTGGTEAFF.

This clone was detected only a few times. The rearrangement joins TRBV3-1 (or the pseudogene TRBV3-2) to TRBJ1-1; tentative D call: TRBD1 (6 bases). Germline V gives CDR1 LGHDT, CDR2 YNNKEL (reference sequence). The CDR3 is 17 amino acids. Trimming left V 2 bases short and J 8 bases short, with 24 bases between. CDR3 in DNA: TGTGCCAGCAGCCAAAGTCAGGGGATAGTCGGCTACGCGGAAGCTTTCTTT. It encodes CASSQSQGIVGYAEAFF.

The CDR3 DNA reads as TGTGCCAGCAGACCCGGGGATCGGATACAGCCCCAGCATTTT. Translating it yields CASRPGDRIQPQHF. The genes are TRBV6-5 and TRBJ1-5, with D unclear. V shed 6 bases and J shed 7 bases, with 16 bases lying between them. In germline, CDR1 is MNHEY, CDR2 SVGAGI. The CDR3 runs to 14 residues.

This rearrangement joins TRBV5-1 to TRBJ2-1; a possible D gene is TRBD1 (6 bases). Germline values: CDR1 SGHRS, CDR2 YFSETQ. There are 15 residues in the CDR3. Between the trimmed V and J ends, which lost 0 bases and 12 bases, there was a span of 19 bases. CDR3 loop: CASSLGRTAQPVQFF. CDR3 DNA: TGCGCCAGCAGCTTGGGGAGGACAGCACAACCCGTGCAGTTCTTC. The full variable domain, completed using reference TRBV5-1 and TRBJ2-1, is KAGVTQTPRYLIKTRGQQVTLSCSPISGHRSVSWYQQTPGQGLQFLFEYFSETQRNKGNFPGRFSGRQFSNSRSEMNVSTLELGDSALYLCASSLGRTAQPVQFFGPGTRLTVL.

The V and J genes are TRBV9 and TRBJ2-3; 7 positions agree with TRBD2. CDR3 length: 15 amino acids. Germline assignment: CDR1 SGDLS and CDR2 YYNGEE. V dropped 4 bases and J dropped 0; count of bases not matched to a gene: 5. As DNA, the CDR3 is TGTGCCAGCAGCCCGACTAGCCGAAGCACAGATACGCAGTATTTT. Translating it yields CASSPTSRSTDTQYF.

The V and J genes are TRBV5-1 and TRBJ2-1; 10 positions match TRBD1. CDR1 and CDR2 from the germline V gene are SGHRS and YFSETQ. J gave up 2 bases and V 0 bases, and 5 bases lay outside the gene matches. This CDR3 contains 17 residues. The CDR3 reads CASSLATGTGAYNEQFF. The CDR3 DNA is TGCGCCAGCAGCTTGGCCACTGGGACAGGGGCCTACAATGAGCAGTTCTTC.